The rows below give T cell receptor beta chains drawn from one sample of a study of CD8 T cells in ankylosing spondylitis. TCRdb analysed the 5' RACE reads with MiXCR anew, one entry per CDR3 protein. The sample includes approximately 190,000 distinct CDR3 sequences, 10% to 15% of them seen just once. Sequencing was done on a sample of blood, either unsorted or a sorted T cell fraction (not recorded which). These receptors originate from a female donor with ankylosing spondylitis or in good health (not recorded which). Both conserved end residues are part of each CDR3. Each record gives: clone size, CDR3 length, D gene, V gene, J gene, CDR3 protein, CDR3 DNA. The D gene is left open where the match is weak. Expanded clones get a size class; other rows say once, few or many, or leave the size out.

few	13	-	TRBV7-2	TRBJ2-7	CASSFSRDNEQYF	TGTGCCAGCAGCTTTAGCAGGGACAACGAGCAGTACTTC
many	14	-	TRBV3-1	TRBJ2-1	CASSQDPTSNEQFF	TGTGCCAGCAGCCAAGACCCGACTAGCAATGAGCAGTTCTTC
-	16	TRBD1	TRBV4-3	TRBJ1-1	CASSLDEGTGGSEAFF	TGCGCCAGCAGCCTCGATGAGGGGACAGGGGGATCTGAAGCTTTCTTT
many	12	-	TRBV6-1	TRBJ2-5	CASGEYQETQYF	TGTGCCAGCGGAGAGTACCAAGAGACCCAGTACTTC
-	12	-	TRBV10-3	TRBJ1-1	CAISDGWLEAFF	TGTGCCATCAGTGATGGCTGGCTTGAAGCTTTCTTT
few	14	TRBD1	TRBV15	TRBJ2-2	CATEDRGNTGELFF	TGTGCCACCGAGGACAGGGGGAACACCGGGGAGCTGTTTTTT
-	15	TRBD2	TRBV12-3/TRBV12-4	TRBJ2-1	CASRAGTSGNNEQFF	TGTGCCAGCAGGGCTGGGACTAGCGGGAACAATGAGCAGTTCTTC
-	19	TRBD2	TRBV15	TRBJ2-1	CATSRERGSRSGISNEQFF	TGTGCCACCAGCAGAGAAAGGGGCTCTAGGAGCGGGATCTCGAATGAGCAGTTCTTC
many	16	-	TRBV5-1	TRBJ1-6	CASSLFSDPLGSPLHF	TGCGCCAGCAGCTTGTTTTCCGACCCCCTGGGTTCACCCCTCCACTTT
many	15	TRBD2	TRBV24-1	TRBJ2-3	CATSDFAGGGDTQYF	TGTGCCACCAGTGATTTCGCGGGAGGTGGAGATACGCAGTATTTT
many	15	-	TRBV6-5	TRBJ1-2	CASSYSAFENYGYTF	TGTGCCAGCAGTTACTCAGCCTTCGAAAACTATGGCTACACCTTC
many	20	TRBD1	TRBV30	TRBJ2-1	CAWSGMTGAILDSDYNEQFF	TGTGCCTGGAGTGGAATGACAGGGGCGATTTTAGATAGCGACTACAATGAGCAGTTCTTC
-	15	-	TRBV4-2	TRBJ2-7	CASSQRDRSPYEQYF	TGTGCCAGCAGCCAGCGAGACAGGAGCCCCTACGAGCAGTACTTC
many	10	-	TRBV28	TRBJ1-2	CASRRYGYTF	TGTGCCAGCAGGCGGTATGGCTACACCTTC
-	15	TRBD1	TRBV6-2/TRBV6-3	TRBJ2-7	CASTTRQGASYEQYF	TGTGCCAGCACCACCCGACAGGGGGCCTCCTACGAGCAGTACTTC
-	13	-	TRBV19	TRBJ1-1	CASSMGPNTEAFF	TGTGCCAGTAGTATGGGACCGAACACTGAAGCTTTCTTT
many	15	TRBD2	TRBV24-1	TRBJ2-1	CATSVSGGRRNEQFF	TGTGCCACCAGTGTGAGTGGCGGGAGGAGAAATGAGCAGTTCTTC
-	14	-	TRBV20-1	TRBJ2-7	CSARGPGGTYEQYF	TGCAGTGCTAGAGGTCCAGGGGGGACCTACGAGCAGTACTTC
many	13	-	TRBV6-1	TRBJ2-7	CASSEREPYEQYF	TGTGCCAGCAGTGAACGGGAACCCTACGAGCAGTACTTC
-	17	-	TRBV6-2/TRBV6-3	TRBJ2-5	CASSPGLGEMYQETQYF	TGTGCCAGCAGCCCCGGTCTGGGAGAGATGTACCAAGAGACCCAGTACTTC
many	15	-	TRBV12-3/TRBV12-4	TRBJ1-2	CASSLSELPIYGYTF	TGTGCCAGCAGTCTGTCCGAACTCCCGATCTATGGCTACACCTTC
few	15	-	TRBV5-6	TRBJ1-2	CASSLFARTNYGYTF	TGTGCCAGCAGCTTGTTTGCAAGAACTAACTATGGCTACACCTTC
few	14	-	TRBV2	TRBJ2-2	CASRNPGDTGELFF	TGTGCCAGCAGAAATCCAGGGGACACCGGGGAGCTGTTTTTT
many	17	-	TRBV24-1	TRBJ2-3	CATSDSGDVASTDTQYF	TGTGCCACCAGTGACTCCGGGGACGTAGCTAGCACAGATACGCAGTATTTT
many	16	TRBD2	TRBV20-1	TRBJ2-3	CSARDSLAGARDTQYF	TGCAGTGCTAGAGACTCTCTAGCGGGAGCACGAGATACGCAGTATTTT
-	16	-	TRBV10-3	TRBJ2-1	CAISEQASAIYNEQFF	TGTGCCATCAGTGAGCAGGCTAGCGCTATTTACAATGAGCAGTTCTTC
many	13	-	TRBV29-1	TRBJ2-7	CSVGLPSSYEQYF	TGCAGCGTTGGGCTACCGAGCTCCTACGAGCAGTACTTC
few	15	-	TRBV2	TRBJ1-2	CASSVGRTAGYGYTF	TGTGCCAGCAGCGTTGGACGGACTGCAGGGTATGGCTACACCTTC
many	15	-	TRBV6-5	TRBJ1-1	CASSYDSGRATEAFF	TGTGCCAGCAGTTACGATTCGGGGAGAGCGACTGAAGCTTTCTTT
-	15	-	TRBV7-2	TRBJ2-2	CASRPSPGVGGELFF	TGTGCCAGCAGACCCTCCCCGGGGGTGGGCGGGGAGCTGTTTTTT
few	14	TRBD2	TRBV5-8	TRBJ2-3	CASSAGDGTDTQYF	TGTGCCAGCAGCGCGGGGGACGGCACAGATACGCAGTATTTT
-	16	-	TRBV4-2	TRBJ2-2	CASSPRVPGNTGELFF	TGTGCCAGCAGCCCGAGGGTGCCGGGCAACACCGGGGAGCTGTTTTTT
many	11	-	TRBV12-3/TRBV12-4	TRBJ1-1	CASTENTEAFF	TGTGCCAGCACCGAGAACACTGAAGCTTTCTTT
many	16	-	TRBV6-1	TRBJ2-1	CASSSLGALSYNEQFF	TGTGCCAGCAGCTCGCTAGGGGCTTTGTCCTACAATGAGCAGTTCTTC
few	14	-	TRBV5-1	TRBJ2-4	CASSLKPGEDIQYF	TGCGCCAGCAGCTTGAAGCCAGGAGAAGACATTCAGTACTTC
-	14	TRBD2	TRBV7-9	TRBJ2-7	CASRDTSGSYEQYF	TGTGCCAGCAGGGATACTAGCGGGAGCTACGAGCAGTACTTC
many	15	-	TRBV7-9	TRBJ2-3	CASSLWLTSTDTQYF	TGTGCCAGCAGCTTATGGTTAACTAGCACAGATACGCAGTATTTT
-	17	TRBD2	TRBV20-1	TRBJ2-7	CSARDYAASGRLGEQYF	TGCAGTGCTAGAGATTATGCGGCTAGCGGGAGACTCGGCGAGCAGTACTTC